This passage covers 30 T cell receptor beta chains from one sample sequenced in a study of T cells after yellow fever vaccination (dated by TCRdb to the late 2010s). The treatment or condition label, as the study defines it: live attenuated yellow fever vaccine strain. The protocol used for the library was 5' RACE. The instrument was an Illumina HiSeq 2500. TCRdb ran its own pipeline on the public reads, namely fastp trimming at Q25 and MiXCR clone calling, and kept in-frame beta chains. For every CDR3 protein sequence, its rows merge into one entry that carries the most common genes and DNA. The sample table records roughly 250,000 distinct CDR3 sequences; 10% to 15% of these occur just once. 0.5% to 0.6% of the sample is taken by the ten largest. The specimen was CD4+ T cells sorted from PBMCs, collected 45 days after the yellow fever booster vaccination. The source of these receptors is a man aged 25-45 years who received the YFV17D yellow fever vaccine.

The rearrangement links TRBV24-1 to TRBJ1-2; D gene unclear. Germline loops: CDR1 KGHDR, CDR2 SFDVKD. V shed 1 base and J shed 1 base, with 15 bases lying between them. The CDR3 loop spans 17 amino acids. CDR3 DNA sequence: TGTGCCACCAGTGATTTCAGTTCAGGCGCACGTAACTATGGCTACACCTTC. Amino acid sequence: CATSDFSSGARNYGYTF.

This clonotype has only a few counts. CDR3 bases: TGTGCCATCAGTGAGTCTTGGCAGTCACGCTATGGCTACACCTTC. Amino acid sequence: CAISESWQSRYGYTF. This sequence joins TRBV10-3 and TRBJ1-2; D is ambiguous. The CDR3 contains 15 residues. Trimming removed 0 bases from V and 4 bases from J, with 12 bases in between. In germline, CDR1 is ENHRY, CDR2 SYGVKD.

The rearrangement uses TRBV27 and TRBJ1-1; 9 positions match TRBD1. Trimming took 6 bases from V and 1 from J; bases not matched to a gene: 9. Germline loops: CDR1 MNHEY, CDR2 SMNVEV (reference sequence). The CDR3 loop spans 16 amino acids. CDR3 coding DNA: TGTGCCAGCAGACCTGACAGGGGGATTAGGAACACTGAAGCTTTCTTT. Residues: CASRPDRGIRNTEAFF.

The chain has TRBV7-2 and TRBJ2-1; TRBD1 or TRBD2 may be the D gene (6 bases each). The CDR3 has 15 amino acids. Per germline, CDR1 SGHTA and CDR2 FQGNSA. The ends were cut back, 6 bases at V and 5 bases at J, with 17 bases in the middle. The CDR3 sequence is CASRPGGPRNNEQFF. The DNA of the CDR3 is TGTGCCAGCAGACCCGGGGGCCCTCGCAACAATGAGCAGTTCTTC.

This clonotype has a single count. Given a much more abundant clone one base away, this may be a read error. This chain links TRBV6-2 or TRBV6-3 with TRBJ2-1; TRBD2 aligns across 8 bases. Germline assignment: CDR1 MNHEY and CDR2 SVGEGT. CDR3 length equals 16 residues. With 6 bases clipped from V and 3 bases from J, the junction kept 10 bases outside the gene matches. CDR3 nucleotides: TGTGCCAGCAGGACCGACGGGACTAGGGACTACAATGAGCAGTTCTTC. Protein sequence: CASRTDGTRDYNEQFF.

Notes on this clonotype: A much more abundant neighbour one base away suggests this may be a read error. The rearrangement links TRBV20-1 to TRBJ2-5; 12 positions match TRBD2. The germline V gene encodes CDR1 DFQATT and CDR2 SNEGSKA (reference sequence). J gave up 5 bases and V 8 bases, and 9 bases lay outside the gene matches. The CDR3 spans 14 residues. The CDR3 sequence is CSSYLAGGSETQYF. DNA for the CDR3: TGCAGTAGCTACCTAGCGGGAGGGTCTGAGACCCAGTACTTC.

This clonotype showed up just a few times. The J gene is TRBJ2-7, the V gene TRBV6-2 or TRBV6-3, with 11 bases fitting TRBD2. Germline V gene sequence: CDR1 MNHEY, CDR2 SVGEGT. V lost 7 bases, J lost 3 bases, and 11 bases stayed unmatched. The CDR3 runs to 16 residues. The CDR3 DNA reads TGTGCCAGCAAACGGCGACTAGCGGGAAGCGTCTACGAGCAGTACTTC. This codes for CASKRRLAGSVYEQYF.

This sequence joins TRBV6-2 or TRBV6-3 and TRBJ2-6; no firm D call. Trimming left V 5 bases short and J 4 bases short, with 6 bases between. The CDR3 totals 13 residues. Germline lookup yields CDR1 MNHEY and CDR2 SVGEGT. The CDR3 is CASSQIGANVLTF. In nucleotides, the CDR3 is TGTGCCAGCAGTCAAATAGGGGCCAACGTCCTGACTTTC.

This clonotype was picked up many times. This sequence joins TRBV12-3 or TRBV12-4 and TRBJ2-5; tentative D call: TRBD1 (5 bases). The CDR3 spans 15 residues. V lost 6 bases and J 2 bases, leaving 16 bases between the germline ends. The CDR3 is CASSNLGVLQETQYF. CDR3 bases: TGTGCCAGCAGCAACTTAGGGGTCCTACAAGAGACCCAGTACTTC.

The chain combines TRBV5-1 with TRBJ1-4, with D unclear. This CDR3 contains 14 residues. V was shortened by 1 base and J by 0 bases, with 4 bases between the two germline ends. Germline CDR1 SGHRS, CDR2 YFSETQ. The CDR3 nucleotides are TGCGCCAGCAGCTTGTTGACAACTAATGAAAAACTGTTTTTT. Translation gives CASSLLTTNEKLFF.

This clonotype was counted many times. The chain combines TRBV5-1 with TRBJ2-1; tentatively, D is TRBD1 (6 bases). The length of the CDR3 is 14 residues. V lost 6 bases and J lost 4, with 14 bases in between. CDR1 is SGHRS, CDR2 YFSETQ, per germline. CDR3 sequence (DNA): TGCGCCAGCACTGACCAGGGGCGATACAATGAGCAGTTCTTC. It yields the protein CASTDQGRYNEQFF.

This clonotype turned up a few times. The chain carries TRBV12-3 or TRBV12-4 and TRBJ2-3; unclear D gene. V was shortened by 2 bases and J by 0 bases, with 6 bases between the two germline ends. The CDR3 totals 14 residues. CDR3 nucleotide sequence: TGTGCCAGCAGTTTACTGTTTAGCACAGATACGCAGTATTTT. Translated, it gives CASSLLFSTDTQYF.

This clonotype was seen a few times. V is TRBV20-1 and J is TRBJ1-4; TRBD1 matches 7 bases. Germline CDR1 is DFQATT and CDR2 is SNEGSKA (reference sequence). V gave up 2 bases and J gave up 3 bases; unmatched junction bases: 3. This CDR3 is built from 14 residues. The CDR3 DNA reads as TGCAGTGCTAGAACAGGGGTCCCTAATGAAAAACTGTTTTTT. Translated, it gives CSARTGVPNEKLFF.

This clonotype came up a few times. The CDR3 protein is CASSLGVLSGCNEQFF. CDR3 DNA: TGTGCCAGCAGCTTAGGTGTTTTATCAGGCTGCAATGAGCAGTTCTTC. This chain links TRBV7-6 with TRBJ2-1; D call uncertain. Trimming removed 1 base at V and 6 bases at J, with 16 bases between. There are 16 residues in the CDR3. Germline loops: CDR1 SGHVS, CDR2 FNYEAQ.

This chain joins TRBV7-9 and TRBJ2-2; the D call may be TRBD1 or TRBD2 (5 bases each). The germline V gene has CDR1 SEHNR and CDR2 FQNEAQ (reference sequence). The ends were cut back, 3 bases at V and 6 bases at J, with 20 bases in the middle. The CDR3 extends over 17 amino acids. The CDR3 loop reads CASSFEGSLLGAGELFF. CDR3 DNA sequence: TGTGCCAGCAGCTTCGAGGGCTCCTTGCTAGGGGCCGGGGAGCTGTTTTTT. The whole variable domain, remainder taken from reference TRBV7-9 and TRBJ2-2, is DTGVSQNPRHKITKRGQNVTFRCDPISEHNRLYWYRQTLGQGPEFLTYFQNEAQLEKSRLLSDRFSAERPKGSFSTLEIQRTEQGDSAMYLCASSFEGSLLGAGELFFGEGSRLTVL.

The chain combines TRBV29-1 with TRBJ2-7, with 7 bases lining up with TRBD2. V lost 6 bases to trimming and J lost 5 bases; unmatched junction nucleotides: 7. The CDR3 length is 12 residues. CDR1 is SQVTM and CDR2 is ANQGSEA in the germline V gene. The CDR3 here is CSVAGRGNEQYF. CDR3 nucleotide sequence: TGCAGCGTGGCTGGGAGGGGCAACGAGCAGTACTTC.

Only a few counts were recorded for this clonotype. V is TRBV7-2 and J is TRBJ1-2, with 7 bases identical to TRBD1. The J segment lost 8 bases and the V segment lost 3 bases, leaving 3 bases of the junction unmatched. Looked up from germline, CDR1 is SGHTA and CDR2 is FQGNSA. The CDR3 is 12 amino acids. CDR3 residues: CASSFNRGGYTF. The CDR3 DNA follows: TGTGCCAGCAGCTTTAACAGGGGCGGCTACACCTTC.

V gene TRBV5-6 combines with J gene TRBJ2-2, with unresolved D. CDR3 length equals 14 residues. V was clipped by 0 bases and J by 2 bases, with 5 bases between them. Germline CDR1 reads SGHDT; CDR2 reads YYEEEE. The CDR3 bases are TGTGCCAGCAGCTTGGCACTTAACACCGGGGAGCTGTTTTTT. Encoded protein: CASSLALNTGELFF.

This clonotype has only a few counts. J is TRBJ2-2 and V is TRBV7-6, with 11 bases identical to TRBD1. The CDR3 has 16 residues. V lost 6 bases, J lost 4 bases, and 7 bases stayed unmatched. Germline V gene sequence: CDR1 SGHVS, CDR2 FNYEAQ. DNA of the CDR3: TGTGCCAGCAGTAGAGGACAGGGGGCCACCACCGGGGAGCTGTTTTTT. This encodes CASSRGQGATTGELFF.

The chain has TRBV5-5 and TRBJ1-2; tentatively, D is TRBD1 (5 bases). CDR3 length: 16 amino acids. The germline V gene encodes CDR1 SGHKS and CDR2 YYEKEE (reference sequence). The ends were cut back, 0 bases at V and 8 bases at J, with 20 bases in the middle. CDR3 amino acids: CASSLAGDRLRRGYTF. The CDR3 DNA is TGTGCCAGCAGCTTGGCCGGGGACCGACTAAGACGGGGCTACACCTTC.

The CDR3 is CASSMRGSSYNEQFF. The CDR3 DNA reads as TGTGCCAGTAGTATGCGCGGGAGCTCCTACAATGAGCAGTTCTTC. The V and J genes are TRBV19 and TRBJ2-1; 7 nucleotides line up with TRBD2. From germline, CDR1 is LNHDA and CDR2 SQIVND (reference sequence). Germline trimming cut 3 bases from V and 0 bases from J; bases unmatched to any gene: 2. CDR3 length: 15 residues. The full variable domain, its missing parts supplied by reference TRBV19 and TRBJ2-1, is DGGITQSPKYLFRKEGQNVTLSCEQNLNHDAMYWYRQDPGQGLRLIYYSQIVNDFQKGDIAEGYSVSREKKESFPLTVTSAQKNPTAFYLCASSMRGSSYNEQFFGPGTRLTVL.

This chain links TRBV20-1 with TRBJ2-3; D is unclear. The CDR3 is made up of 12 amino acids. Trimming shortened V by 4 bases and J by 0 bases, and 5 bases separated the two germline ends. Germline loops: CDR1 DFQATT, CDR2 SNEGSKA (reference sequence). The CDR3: CSAMRSTDTQYF. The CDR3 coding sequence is TGCAGTGCTATGCGGAGCACAGATACGCAGTATTTT.

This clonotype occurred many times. The CDR3 DNA is TGTGCCAGCAGCTTACGGCTGGGTCGTACGGAATCACCCCTCCACTTT. It is translated as CASSLRLGRTESPLHF. This chain joins TRBV7-8 and TRBJ1-6; D is unclear. There are 16 residues in the CDR3. The V and J ends lost 2 bases and 10 bases respectively, with 18 bases between them. CDR1 SGHVS and CDR2 FQNEAQ come from the germline V gene. The full variable domain, with the rest looked up from reference TRBV7-8 and TRBJ1-6, is GAGVSQSPRYKVAKRGQDVALRCDPISGHVSLFWYQQALGQGPEFLTYFQNEAQLDKSGLPSDRFFAERPEGSVSTLKIQRTQQEDSAVYLCASSLRLGRTESPLHFGNGTRLTVT.

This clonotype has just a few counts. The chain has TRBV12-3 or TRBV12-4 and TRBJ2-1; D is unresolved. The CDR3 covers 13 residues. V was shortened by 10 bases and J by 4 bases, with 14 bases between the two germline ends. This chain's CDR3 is CAIRPGTYNEQFF. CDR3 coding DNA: TGTGCCATTCGGCCCGGAACTTACAATGAGCAGTTCTTC.

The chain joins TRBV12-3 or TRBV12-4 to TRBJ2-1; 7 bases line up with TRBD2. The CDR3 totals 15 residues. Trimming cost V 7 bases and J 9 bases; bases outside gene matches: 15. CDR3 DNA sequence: TGTGCCAGCACCTGGGAGGGAGGGCCGAGGGGTGAGCAGTTCTTC. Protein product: CASTWEGGPRGEQFF.

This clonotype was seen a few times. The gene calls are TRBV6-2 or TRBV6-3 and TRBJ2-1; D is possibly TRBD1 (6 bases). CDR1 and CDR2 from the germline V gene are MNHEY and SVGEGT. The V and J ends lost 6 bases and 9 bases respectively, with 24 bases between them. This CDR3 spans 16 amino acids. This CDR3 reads CASSRFGTTTSFEQFF. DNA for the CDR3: TGTGCCAGCAGCCGCTTTGGGACAACTACCTCATTTGAGCAGTTCTTC.

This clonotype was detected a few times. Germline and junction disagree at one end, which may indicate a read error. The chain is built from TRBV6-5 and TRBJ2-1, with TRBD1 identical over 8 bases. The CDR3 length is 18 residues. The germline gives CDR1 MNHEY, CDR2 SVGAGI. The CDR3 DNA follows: TGTGCCAGCAGTTACGAGGGGACGGGACAGGCTTCGGACAATGATCAGTTCTTC. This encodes CASSYEGTGQASDNDQFF.

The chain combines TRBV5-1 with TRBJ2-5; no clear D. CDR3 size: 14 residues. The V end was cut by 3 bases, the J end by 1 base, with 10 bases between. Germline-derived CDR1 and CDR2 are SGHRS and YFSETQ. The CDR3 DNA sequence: TGCGCCAGCAGCTCGGACGTGGGCCAAGAGACCCAGTACTTC. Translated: CASSSDVGQETQYF.

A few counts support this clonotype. CDR3 sequence reads: CASSLEGASSYNEQFF. The CDR3 DNA sequence: TGCGCCAGCAGCTTGGAGGGGGCGAGCTCCTACAATGAGCAGTTCTTC. The chain carries TRBV5-1 and TRBJ2-1; TRBD1 agrees at 7 bases. Germline CDR1 is SGHRS and CDR2 is YFSETQ. Trimming at V came to 0 bases and at J to 0 bases, leaving 3 bases not matched to a gene. The CDR3 spans 16 residues. The variable domain in full, with the rest retrieved from reference TRBV5-1 and TRBJ2-1, is KAGVTQTPRYLIKTRGQQVTLSCSPISGHRSVSWYQQTPGQGLQFLFEYFSETQRNKGNFPGRFSGRQFSNSRSEMNVSTLELGDSALYLCASSLEGASSYNEQFFGPGTRLTVL.

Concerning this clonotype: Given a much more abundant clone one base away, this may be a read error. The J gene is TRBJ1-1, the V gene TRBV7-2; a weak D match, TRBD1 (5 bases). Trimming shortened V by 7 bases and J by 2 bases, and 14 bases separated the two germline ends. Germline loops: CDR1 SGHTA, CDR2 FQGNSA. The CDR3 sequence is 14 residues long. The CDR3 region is CASNPTRENTEAFF. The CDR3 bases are TGTGCCAGCAACCCCACCAGGGAAAACACTGAAGCTTTCTTT.